Listed below are T cell receptor beta chains from one sample, sequenced in a study of T cell changes during pregnancy in multiple sclerosis. Generated by immunoSEQ multiplex PCR, the TCRdb table keeps only in-frame clones and is missing some. The sample gives about 30,000 clones, 90% of which show up once; approximately 0.47% is in the top ten. Sequenced here: CD4+ T cells from peripheral blood mononuclear cells, sampled in the second trimester of pregnancy. The receptors stem from a female donor in good health, enrolled as a control in a pregnancy study. The CDR3 runs from the conserved cysteine through the conserved F or W. A D gene is named only where the DNA matches it firmly. Not every row has a clone size; where given, it reads once, few, many or a size class.

D gene: -; J gene: TRBJ1-4; V gene: TRBV10-3; CDR3 length: 15; clone size: -; CDR3 protein: CAISESKGGGEKLFF; CDR3 DNA: TGTGCCATCAGTGAGTCGAAAGGGGGTGGTGAAAAACTGTTTTTT
D gene: -; J gene: TRBJ2-5; V gene: TRBV19; CDR3 length: 13; clone size: -; CDR3 protein: CASSIGGRETQYF; CDR3 DNA: TGTGCCAGTAGTATAGGGGGGCGAGAGACCCAGTACTTC
D gene: TRBD1; J gene: TRBJ2-3; V gene: TRBV7-9; CDR3 length: 16; clone size: -; CDR3 protein: CASSPDRGGSSDTQYF; CDR3 DNA: TGTGCCAGCAGCCCCGACAGGGGCGGTAGTTCAGATACGCAGTATTTT
D gene: -; J gene: TRBJ2-7; V gene: TRBV10-3; CDR3 length: 14; clone size: -; CDR3 protein: CAISAQGFPYEQYF; CDR3 DNA: TGTGCCATCAGTGCCCAGGGCTTCCCCTACGAGCAGTACTTC
D gene: -; J gene: TRBJ1-4; V gene: TRBV19; CDR3 length: 14; clone size: once; CDR3 protein: CATAPDNAKEKLFF; CDR3 DNA: TGTGCCACCGCGCCAGACAACGCAAAAGAAAAACTGTTTTTT
D gene: -; J gene: TRBJ2-2; V gene: TRBV7-7; CDR3 length: 13; clone size: -; CDR3 protein: CASSSTLTGELFF; CDR3 DNA: TGTGCTAGCAGCTCGACTTTGACCGGGGAGCTGTTTTTT
D gene: -; J gene: TRBJ2-5; V gene: TRBV7-6; CDR3 length: 15; clone size: -; CDR3 protein: CASSSPTGFRETQYF; CDR3 DNA: TGTGCCAGCAGCTCCCCTACAGGGTTCAGAGAGACCCAGTACTTC
D gene: TRBD1; J gene: TRBJ1-2; V gene: TRBV15; CDR3 length: 15; clone size: -; CDR3 protein: CATSRDRQGTSGYTF; CDR3 DNA: TGTGCCACCAGCAGAGATCGACAGGGAACGAGCGGCTACACCTTC
D gene: TRBD1; J gene: TRBJ2-7; V gene: TRBV18; CDR3 length: 16; clone size: -; CDR3 protein: CASSPTRGQGAWEQYF; CDR3 DNA: TGTGCCAGCTCACCGACCAGGGGACAGGGGGCTTGGGAGCAGTACTTC
D gene: -; J gene: TRBJ2-1; V gene: TRBV12-5; CDR3 length: 16; clone size: -; CDR3 protein: CASVLAGPPRYNEQFF; CDR3 DNA: TGTGCTAGCGTCCTGGCGGGACCACCTAGGTACAATGAGCAGTTCTTC
D gene: TRBD2; J gene: TRBJ2-3; V gene: TRBV9; CDR3 length: 18; clone size: -; CDR3 protein: CASSVGLAGSSGQDTQYF; CDR3 DNA: TGTGCCAGCAGCGTAGGTCTAGCGGGGAGTTCAGGGCAAGATACGCAGTATTTT
D gene: -; J gene: TRBJ1-3; V gene: TRBV19; CDR3 length: 14; clone size: -; CDR3 protein: CATWTGGSGNTIYF; CDR3 DNA: TGTGCCACATGGACCGGAGGGTCTGGAAACACCATATATTTT
D gene: TRBD2; J gene: TRBJ2-2; V gene: TRBV7-2; CDR3 length: 14; clone size: -; CDR3 protein: CASRSSGGTGELFF; CDR3 DNA: TGTGCCAGCAGATCTAGCGGGGGCACCGGGGAGCTGTTTTTT
D gene: TRBD1; J gene: TRBJ1-2; V gene: TRBV7-9; CDR3 length: 14; clone size: -; CDR3 protein: CASSSGQGAYGYTF; CDR3 DNA: TGTGCCAGCAGCTCGGGACAGGGGGCTTATGGCTACACCTTC
D gene: -; J gene: TRBJ2-1; V gene: TRBV30; CDR3 length: 12; clone size: -; CDR3 protein: CAWRGRGNEQFF; CDR3 DNA: TGTGCCTGGAGGGGGAGGGGGAATGAGCAGTTCTTC
D gene: TRBD1; J gene: TRBJ1-1; V gene: TRBV29-1; CDR3 length: 14; clone size: -; CDR3 protein: CSVRGGAWDTEAFF; CDR3 DNA: TGCAGCGTTCGAGGGGGCGCTTGGGACACTGAAGCTTTCTTT
D gene: TRBD1; J gene: TRBJ1-4; V gene: TRBV2; CDR3 length: 15; clone size: -; CDR3 protein: CASSEGGTVNEKLFF; CDR3 DNA: TGTGCCAGCAGTGAAGGAGGGACAGTTAATGAAAAACTGTTTTTT
D gene: TRBD2; J gene: TRBJ2-1; V gene: TRBV27; CDR3 length: 16; clone size: once; CDR3 protein: CASSLSTLAGGNEQFF; CDR3 DNA: TGTGCCAGCAGTTTATCGACACTAGCGGGAGGCAATGAGCAGTTCTTC
D gene: -; J gene: TRBJ2-7; V gene: TRBV6-5; CDR3 length: 11; clone size: -; CDR3 protein: CASRQGIEQYF; CDR3 DNA: TGTGCCAGCAGACAGGGAATCGAGCAGTACTTC
D gene: -; J gene: TRBJ1-1; V gene: TRBV30; CDR3 length: 13; clone size: -; CDR3 protein: CAWSVQVSTEAFF; CDR3 DNA: TGTGCCTGGAGTGTACAGGTGAGCACTGAAGCTTTCTTT
D gene: TRBD2; J gene: TRBJ2-1; V gene: TRBV2; CDR3 length: 19; clone size: -; CDR3 protein: CASISGLAGTNSRYNEQFF; CDR3 DNA: TGTGCCAGCATCTCCGGACTAGCGGGGACAAACTCACGCTACAATGAGCAGTTCTTC
D gene: TRBD2; J gene: TRBJ2-4; V gene: TRBV5-6; CDR3 length: 16; clone size: -; CDR3 protein: CASSLESGRAGRIQYF; CDR3 DNA: TGTGCCAGCAGCTTGGAAAGCGGGAGGGCCGGTAGGATTCAGTACTTC
D gene: TRBD2; J gene: TRBJ2-5; V gene: TRBV18; CDR3 length: 14; clone size: once; CDR3 protein: CASSPTSGQETQYF; CDR3 DNA: TGTGCCAGCTCACCAACTAGCGGGCAAGAGACCCAGTACTTC
D gene: TRBD2; J gene: TRBJ2-4; V gene: TRBV19; CDR3 length: 15; clone size: few; CDR3 protein: CASSMEAGGRSIQYF; CDR3 DNA: TGTGCCAGTAGTATGGAGGCGGGGGGACGGAGCATTCAGTACTTC
D gene: -; J gene: TRBJ2-7; V gene: TRBV6-1; CDR3 length: 13; clone size: -; CDR3 protein: CASSEAAPYEQYF; CDR3 DNA: TGTGCCAGCAGTGAGGCTGCCCCCTACGAGCAGTACTTC
D gene: TRBD1; J gene: TRBJ1-2; V gene: TRBV15; CDR3 length: 15; clone size: -; CDR3 protein: CATSRTDRAIYGYTF; CDR3 DNA: TGTGCCACCAGCAGGACGGACAGGGCAATCTATGGCTACACCTTC
D gene: TRBD2; J gene: TRBJ2-2; V gene: TRBV27; CDR3 length: 15; clone size: -; CDR3 protein: CASRKWGGNTGELFF; CDR3 DNA: TGTGCCAGCCGAAAATGGGGGGGGAACACCGGGGAGCTGTTTTTT
D gene: -; J gene: TRBJ1-4; V gene: TRBV6-1; CDR3 length: 16; clone size: -; CDR3 protein: CASSALAGETNEKLFF; CDR3 DNA: TGTGCCAGCAGTGCCCTCGCGGGCGAAACTAATGAAAAACTGTTTTTT
D gene: -; J gene: TRBJ2-6; V gene: TRBV27; CDR3 length: 17; clone size: -; CDR3 protein: CASSSGLQGSGANVLTF; CDR3 DNA: TGTGCCAGCAGTTCGGGCCTACAGGGCTCTGGGGCCAACGTCCTGACTTTC
D gene: -; J gene: TRBJ2-3; V gene: TRBV10-1; CDR3 length: 14; clone size: -; CDR3 protein: CASSAVHTTDTQYF; CDR3 DNA: TGCGCCAGCAGCGCCGTACACACCACAGATACGCAGTATTTT
D gene: TRBD1; J gene: TRBJ1-1; V gene: TRBV25-1; CDR3 length: 16; clone size: -; CDR3 protein: CASSELGGQGAGEAFF; CDR3 DNA: TGTGCCAGCAGTGAACTAGGGGGACAGGGGGCCGGTGAAGCTTTCTTT
D gene: -; J gene: TRBJ1-1; V gene: TRBV4-2; CDR3 length: 16; clone size: -; CDR3 protein: CASSRIKGGRDTEAFF; CDR3 DNA: TGTGCCAGCAGCCGAATAAAGGGGGGGAGGGACACTGAAGCTTTCTTT
D gene: TRBD2; J gene: TRBJ2-3; V gene: TRBV5-1; CDR3 length: 15; clone size: -; CDR3 protein: CASSPEEAGGYTQYF; CDR3 DNA: TGCGCCAGCAGCCCGGAGGAAGCGGGAGGGTATACGCAGTATTTT
D gene: -; J gene: TRBJ2-5; V gene: TRBV2; CDR3 length: 15; clone size: -; CDR3 protein: CASTNPTVHQETQYF; CDR3 DNA: TGTGCCAGCACCAACCCGACAGTTCACCAAGAGACCCAGTACTTC
D gene: TRBD2; J gene: TRBJ2-3; V gene: TRBV6-5; CDR3 length: 16; clone size: -; CDR3 protein: CASSYQTSGLTDTQYF; CDR3 DNA: TGTGCCAGCAGTTATCAGACTAGCGGACTCACAGATACGCAGTATTTT
D gene: TRBD1; J gene: TRBJ2-7; V gene: TRBV7-2; CDR3 length: 15; clone size: -; CDR3 protein: CASSLASWGQGEQYF; CDR3 DNA: TGTGCCAGCAGCTTAGCGAGTTGGGGACAGGGCGAGCAGTACTTC
D gene: TRBD1; J gene: TRBJ2-6; V gene: TRBV4-2; CDR3 length: 18; clone size: -; CDR3 protein: CASSRSTGGAPGANVLTF; CDR3 DNA: TGTGCCAGCAGCCGATCAACAGGGGGCGCACCCGGGGCCAACGTCCTGACTTTC
D gene: -; J gene: TRBJ1-1; V gene: TRBV11-3; CDR3 length: 13; clone size: -; CDR3 protein: CASMRILNTEAFF; CDR3 DNA: TGTGCCAGCATGCGGATTTTGAACACTGAAGCTTTCTTT
D gene: -; J gene: TRBJ2-2; V gene: TRBV6-5; CDR3 length: 15; clone size: -; CDR3 protein: CASSYSSYFTGELFF; CDR3 DNA: TGTGCCAGCAGTTACTCGAGTTACTTCACCGGGGAGCTGTTTTTT
D gene: -; J gene: TRBJ2-3; V gene: TRBV11-3; CDR3 length: 14; clone size: -; CDR3 protein: CASSRVGAADTQYF; CDR3 DNA: TGTGCCAGCAGCCGCGTGGGAGCCGCAGATACGCAGTATTTT
D gene: TRBD1; J gene: TRBJ2-5; V gene: TRBV11-2; CDR3 length: 16; clone size: -; CDR3 protein: CASSLGGQAPSETQYF; CDR3 DNA: TGTGCCAGCAGCTTAGGGGGACAGGCGCCCTCGGAGACCCAGTACTTC
D gene: TRBD1; J gene: TRBJ1-6; V gene: TRBV11-2; CDR3 length: 14; clone size: -; CDR3 protein: CASSLWTGNSPLHF; CDR3 DNA: TGTGCCAGCAGCTTATGGACAGGGAATTCACCCCTCCACTTT
D gene: TRBD1; J gene: TRBJ1-1; V gene: TRBV6-4; CDR3 length: 13; clone size: -; CDR3 protein: CASSKRTGDEAFF; CDR3 DNA: TGTGCCAGCAGTAAAAGGACAGGCGATGAAGCTTTCTTT